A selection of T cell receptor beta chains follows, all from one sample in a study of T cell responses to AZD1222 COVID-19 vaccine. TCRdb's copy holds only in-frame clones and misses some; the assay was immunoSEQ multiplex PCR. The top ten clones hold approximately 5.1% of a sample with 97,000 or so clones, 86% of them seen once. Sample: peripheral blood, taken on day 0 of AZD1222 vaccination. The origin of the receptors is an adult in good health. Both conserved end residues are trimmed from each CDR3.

CDR3aa: ASSSLRGGYSGNTIY
j_gene: TRBJ1-3
v_gene: TRBV7-2

CDR3aa: ASGKGQGYEQY
j_gene: TRBJ2-7
v_gene: TRBV7-2

CDR3aa: ASSRTGGNTIY
j_gene: TRBJ1-3
v_gene: TRBV6-5

CDR3aa: ASSAQGAGTEAF
j_gene: TRBJ1-1
v_gene: TRBV9

CDR3aa: ASSPMTETQY
j_gene: TRBJ2-5
v_gene: TRBV18

CDR3aa: ASSYSRGRLTEAF
j_gene: TRBJ1-1
v_gene: TRBV6-2/TRBV6-3

CDR3aa: ASSPGPGTDNQPQH
j_gene: TRBJ1-5
v_gene: TRBV5-1

CDR3aa: ASNGQYGYT
j_gene: TRBJ1-2
v_gene: TRBV3-1/TRBV3-2

CDR3aa: ASSPRQGGEKLF
j_gene: TRBJ1-4
v_gene: TRBV9

CDR3aa: AWSVTGGGNTIY
j_gene: TRBJ1-3
v_gene: TRBV30

CDR3aa: AISERTGEQPQH
j_gene: TRBJ1-5
v_gene: TRBV10-3

CDR3aa: ASSFRGASSGYT
j_gene: TRBJ1-2
v_gene: TRBV5-6

CDR3aa: SVEVGEKLF
j_gene: TRBJ1-4
v_gene: TRBV29-1

CDR3aa: ASSLVPPTEQF
j_gene: TRBJ2-1
v_gene: TRBV7-2

CDR3aa: ASSQETGLEKLF
j_gene: TRBJ1-4
v_gene: TRBV4-3

CDR3aa: ASSRDIDEQY
j_gene: TRBJ2-7
v_gene: TRBV7-9

CDR3aa: ASSLPRTHLSSYEQY
j_gene: TRBJ2-7
v_gene: TRBV27

CDR3aa: ASSLEGSETQY
j_gene: TRBJ2-5
v_gene: TRBV5-1

CDR3aa: ASSSSGRKNTEAF
j_gene: TRBJ1-1
v_gene: TRBV7-8

CDR3aa: ASSIRPGTGDYGYT
j_gene: TRBJ1-2
v_gene: TRBV19

CDR3aa: ASSPGTGGNYGYT
j_gene: TRBJ1-2
v_gene: TRBV5-6

CDR3aa: ATSRDRGVYTDTQY
j_gene: TRBJ2-3
v_gene: TRBV15

CDR3aa: ASSQGWTEQF
j_gene: TRBJ2-1
v_gene: TRBV3-1/TRBV3-2

CDR3aa: ASWSPGDSSTDTQY
j_gene: TRBJ2-3
v_gene: TRBV19

CDR3aa: ASSNGQGRVGYT
j_gene: TRBJ1-2
v_gene: TRBV27

CDR3aa: ASSKVGAPMSTEAF
j_gene: TRBJ1-1
v_gene: TRBV19

CDR3aa: ASSLRRGTEAF
j_gene: TRBJ1-1
v_gene: TRBV7-3

CDR3aa: ASSVGTGGGEKLF
j_gene: TRBJ1-4
v_gene: TRBV19

CDR3aa: ASSLEFRAAVGELF
j_gene: TRBJ2-2
v_gene: TRBV7-2

CDR3aa: SFGRTASNNEQF
j_gene: TRBJ2-1
v_gene: TRBV29-1

CDR3aa: ASGHGPSAPMDTIY
j_gene: TRBJ1-3
v_gene: TRBV12-5

CDR3aa: ASSGAGRGTEAF
j_gene: TRBJ1-1
v_gene: TRBV7-9

CDR3aa: ASSATGSGNTIY
j_gene: TRBJ1-3
v_gene: TRBV7-9